The 18 T cell receptor beta chains in this list originate from one sample, sequenced in a study of blood T cell repertoires in COVID-19. Produced via immunoSEQ multiplex PCR; TCRdb's table is partial and in-frame only. The sample lists about 170,000 clones, about 88% seen once, with about a quarter in the top ten. Sequenced material: peripheral blood. The receptor set was obtained from a man in his sixties with acute or convalescent COVID-19.

The CDR3 sequence: CASSQTGRETQYF. Written as DNA, the CDR3 is TGTGCCAGCAGCCAAACTGGTCGGGAGACCCAGTACTTC. The chain couples TRBV4-2 to TRBJ2-5; the D is unclear. The CDR3 consists of 13 residues. Between the trimmed V and J ends, which lost 2 bases and 5 bases, there was a span of 9 bases. In germline, CDR1 is LGHNA, CDR2 YNFKEQ.

This clone is a singleton in its sample. The chain is built from TRBV9 and TRBJ2-1; 12 bases fit TRBD2. Germline lookup yields CDR1 SGDLS and CDR2 YYNGEE. The CDR3 has 15 residues. V trimming: 4 bases; J trimming: 8 bases; junction bases outside the gene matches: 7. CDR3 in DNA: TGTGCCAGCAGCAAGACTAGCGGGAGCGGTTATGAGCAGTTCTTC. This encodes CASSKTSGSGYEQFF.

The chain combines TRBV18 with TRBJ1-6; D gene unclear. The CDR3 covers 14 residues. V dropped 3 bases and J dropped 7 bases, with 10 bases sitting between them. CDR1 and CDR2 (germline): KGHSH, LQKENI. DNA for the CDR3: TGTGCCAGCTCACCCGACTCAGTAAATTCACCCCTCCACTTT. Protein sequence: CASSPDSVNSPLHF.

This chain connects TRBV23-1 to TRBJ1-5, with a weak D call TRBD1 (5 bases). TRBV23-1 qualifies as an ORF whose function is uncertain. CDR3 size: 15 residues. V lost 2 bases and J lost 5, with 13 bases in between. CDR3 in DNA: TGCGCCAGCAGTCAACGCGACAGACTAGATCAGCCCCAGCATTTT. This gives the protein CASSQRDRLDQPQHF.

This chain joins TRBV28 and TRBJ1-1; the D is unclear. The germline V and J ends were trimmed by 5 bases and 11 bases, with 18 bases remaining between them. CDR3 length: 13 amino acids. The germline V gene has CDR1 MDHEN and CDR2 SYDVKM. CDR3: CASSPGGSRWAFF. CDR3 nucleotides: TGTGCCAGCAGTCCAGGAGGTTCGAGGTGGGCTTTCTTT.

This chain uses TRBV27 with TRBJ2-1; TRBD1 aligns across 8 bases. The CDR3 spans 18 residues. The ends lost 5 bases at V and 1 base at J; junction bases unmatched: 13. The germline V gene has CDR1 MNHEY and CDR2 SMNVEV (reference sequence). The CDR3 spells CASSPYDRGLLSYNEQFF. DNA of the CDR3: TGTGCCAGCAGTCCATATGACAGGGGCCTCCTTTCCTACAATGAGCAGTTCTTC.

The chain couples TRBV7-2 to TRBJ2-7; 8 nucleotides match TRBD1. Germline V gene sequence: CDR1 SGHTA, CDR2 FQGNSA. The ends lost 7 bases at V and 2 bases at J; junction bases unmatched: 10. This CDR3 comprises 15 residues. The CDR3 loop reads CASTLTGTGAYEQYF. The DNA for the CDR3 is TGTGCCAGCACCCTTACCGGGACAGGCGCCTACGAGCAGTACTTC.

The chain carries TRBV19 and TRBJ1-1; D gene unclear. CDR3 length: 16 residues. Trimming took 1 base from V and 0 from J, leaving 12 bases between them. Germline CDR1 is LNHDA and CDR2 is SQIVND (reference sequence). The CDR3 protein is CASSIASRTMNTEAFF. In DNA, the CDR3 is TGTGCCAGTAGTATAGCTTCCAGGACTATGAACACTGAAGCTTTCTTT.

This clone was picked up a small number of times. The V call is TRBV27, the J call TRBJ1-2; unclear D gene. The CDR3 runs 12 residues. CDR1 MNHEY and CDR2 SMNVEV come from the germline V gene (reference sequence). V lost 3 bases, J lost 8 bases, and 10 bases lay in between. CDR3: CASSLEGNGYTF. The CDR3 bases are TGTGCCAGCAGTTTGGAGGGTAACGGCTACACCTTC.

The gene calls are TRBV27 and TRBJ2-3; tentatively, D is TRBD1 (6 bases). CDR1 MNHEY and CDR2 SMNVEV come from the germline V gene (reference sequence). The V end was cut by 6 bases, the J end by 4 bases, with 11 bases between. CDR3 length equals 13 residues. This CDR3 reads CASRLQGADTQYF. In nucleotides, the CDR3 is TGTGCCAGCAGGCTACAGGGAGCAGATACGCAGTATTTT.

The V gene is TRBV5-1, the J gene TRBJ2-2; 9 nucleotides align to TRBD1. Trimming took 5 bases from V and 4 from J; bases not matched to a gene: 6. Per germline, CDR1 SGHRS and CDR2 YFSETQ. The CDR3 is 15 residues long. The CDR3 protein is CASSFSTGGTGELFF. In DNA, the CDR3 is TGCGCCAGCAGTTTTTCGACAGGGGGCACCGGGGAGCTGTTTTTT.

This chain connects TRBV11-3 to TRBJ2-1; D is possibly TRBD2 (6 bases). CDR3 length equals 14 residues. The germline CDR1 and CDR2 sequences are SGHNT and YENEEA. Trimming pared 5 bases from V and 6 bases from J, leaving 14 bases between. As DNA, the CDR3 is TGTGCCAGCAGCAGGGACTCCCTAGGCAATGAGCAGTTCTTC. Translated: CASSRDSLGNEQFF.

The gene calls are TRBV7-8 and TRBJ2-5; possible D gene TRBD2, 7 bases. Trimming removed 10 bases from V and 5 bases from J, with 17 bases in between. CDR1 and CDR2 (germline): SGHVS, FQNEAQ. This CDR3 has 13 residues. The chain's CDR3 is CATCAGARETQYF. CDR3 sequence (DNA): TGTGCCACCTGTGCGGGGGCGAGGGAGACCCAGTACTTC.

CDR3 residues: CASSQELLYEQYV. CDR3 DNA: TGCGCCAGCAGCCAAGAGTTACTTTACGAGCAGTACGTC. The chain recombines TRBV4-1 with TRBJ2-7; D unresolved. Germline lookup yields CDR1 MGHRA and CDR2 YSYEKL. Trimming cost V 0 bases and J 4 bases, with 7 bases left between them. This CDR3 is built from 13 residues.

The CDR3 DNA sequence: TGTGCCAGCAGCTCCCAGACTCAGCCCTACGAGCAGTACTTC. Encoded protein: CASSSQTQPYEQYF. This chain links TRBV5-4 with TRBJ2-7; no definite D call. The CDR3 covers 14 residues. V was pared by 3 bases and J by 2 bases, with 12 bases between. Looked up from germline, CDR1 is SGHNT and CDR2 is YYREEE (reference sequence).

The J gene is TRBJ1-2, the V gene TRBV27; 9 nucleotides align to TRBD1. The germline gives CDR1 MNHEY, CDR2 SMNVEV (reference sequence). CDR3 length: 15 residues. The J segment lost 4 bases and the V segment lost 5 bases, leaving 8 bases of the junction unmatched. The DNA of the CDR3 is TGTGCCAGCAGTAGGCGACAGGGGGACGTCTATGGCTACACCTTC. It translates to CASSRRQGDVYGYTF.

The chain uses TRBV30 and TRBJ2-1; TRBD2 might be the D (5 bases). Per the germline V gene, CDR1 is GTSNPN and CDR2 is SVGIG (reference sequence). The CDR3 is 15 residues long. The ends were cut back, 5 bases at V and 6 bases at J, with 20 bases in the middle. The CDR3 reads CAWSFEGVHGNEQFF. In DNA, the CDR3 is TGTGCCTGGTCGTTTGAGGGCGTCCACGGCAATGAGCAGTTCTTC.

This clone showed up just once. The rearrangement joins TRBV9 to TRBJ1-1; D perhaps matches TRBD1 (5 bases). The CDR3 contains 14 residues. Between the trimmed V and J ends, which lost 1 base and 8 bases, there was a span of 15 bases. Germline CDR1 SGDLS, CDR2 YYNGEE. CDR3: CASSVRVGTGEAFF. The CDR3 coding sequence is TGTGCCAGCAGCGTACGAGTAGGAACAGGCGAAGCTTTCTTT.